This T cell receptor (beta chain) was sequenced in a study of cytomegalovirus exposure and HLA in healthy donors. Regarding the study as a whole: Later, an analysis found that TCR clusters from the first cohort tended to co-occur in the 90 to 150 validation repertoires. Both high specificity and high sensitivity reportedly marked the classifier's diagnosis of cytomegalovirus status. As confirmed in vitro, a few CMV-associated chains were specific for CMV antigens. The authors listed 150 or so TCR beta chains as cytomegalovirus-associated.

Only in-frame clones appear in the TCRdb table, and some are missing; sequencing was by immunoSEQ multiplex PCR. Here the sample spans around 98,000 clones, about 88% being singletons. CDR3 length: 16 amino acids. The germline V gene has CDR1 SGHAT and CDR2 FQNNGV. V dropped 0 bases and J dropped 0; count of bases not matched to a gene: 2. As to this clone: Its antigen remains unknown.

V usage is TRBV11-2 and J usage is TRBJ1-3; 7 bases fit TRBD1. Sequencing was done on a sample of PBMCs. The sequence derives from a man younger than 30 in good health and CMV-seropositive. CDR3 amino acids: CASSLDWDSSGNTIYF. The DNA for the CDR3 is TGTGCCAGCAGCTTAGACTGGGACAGCTCTGGAAACACCATATATTTT. Supplemented by reference TRBV11-2 and TRBJ1-3, the full variable domain reads EAGVAQSPRYKIIEKRQSVAFWCNPISGHATLYWYQQILGQGPKLLIQFQNNGVVDDSQLPKDRFSAERLKGVDSTLKIQPAKLEDSAVYLCASSLDWDSSGNTIYFGEGSWLTVV.